This T cell receptor (beta chain) was sequenced for a study of T and B cells in COVID-19 patients. The overall study: Active-infection patients were older, median roughly 73 years, than recovered patients, median approximately 35 years. Of under 25 active-infection patients, 12 were critically ill with mechanical ventilation or extracorporeal membrane oxygenation. Of roughly 21 active-infection patients, fewer than 19 carried comorbidities linked to unfavorable COVID-19 outcome.

Concerning this clonotype itself: Its antigen is still unknown.

Blood genomic DNA input for TRB amplification was roughly 250-550 ng. Study outcomes and limitations: Patients with COVID-19 reportedly showed strongly skewed T cell receptor beta variable and joining gene usage.

BIOMED2 TRB-A/B primer pools were used in multiplex TRB PCR. TCRdb re-analysed the multiplex PCR reads in MiXCR, keeping a single row per CDR3 protein. The repertoire holds over a thousand distinct CDR3 sequences, with approximately 25% as singletons. Sequenced: blood. The sequence derives from a human donor with active COVID-19.

CDR3 nucleotides: TGCAGTGTTCCTCCGACTAGCGGGAGCTCCTACAATGAGCAGTTCTTC. Translating gives CSVPPTSGSSYNEQFF. The chain employs TRBV20-1 and TRBJ2-1, with 12 bases fitting TRBD2. V shed 7 bases and J 0 bases; nucleotides not matched to a gene: 7. This CDR3 has 16 amino acids. Germline V gene sequence: CDR1 DFQATT, CDR2 SNEGSKA (reference sequence).